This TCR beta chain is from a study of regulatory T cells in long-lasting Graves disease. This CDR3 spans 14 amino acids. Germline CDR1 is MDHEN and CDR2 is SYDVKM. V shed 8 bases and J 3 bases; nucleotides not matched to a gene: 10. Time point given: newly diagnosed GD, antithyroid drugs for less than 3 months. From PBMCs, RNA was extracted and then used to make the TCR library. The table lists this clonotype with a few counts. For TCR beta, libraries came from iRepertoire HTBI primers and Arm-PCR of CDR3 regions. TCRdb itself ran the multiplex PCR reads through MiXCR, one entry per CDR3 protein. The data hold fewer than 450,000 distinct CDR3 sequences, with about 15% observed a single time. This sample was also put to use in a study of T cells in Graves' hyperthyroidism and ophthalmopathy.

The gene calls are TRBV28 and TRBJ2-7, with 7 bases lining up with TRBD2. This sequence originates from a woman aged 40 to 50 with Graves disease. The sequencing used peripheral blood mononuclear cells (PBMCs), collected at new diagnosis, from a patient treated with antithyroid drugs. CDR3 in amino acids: CASQQLGGVYEQYF. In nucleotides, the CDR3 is TGTGCCAGCCAGCAGCTTGGGGGGGTCTACGAGCAGTACTTC.